The 7 T cell receptor beta chains below come from one sample, sequenced in a study of T cells in Graves' hyperthyroidism and ophthalmopathy. Amplification targeted TCR beta CDR3 regions from RNA transcripts. HTBI primers were the set used in a first-round RT-PCR of the TCR CDR3. TCRdb reanalysed the multiplex PCR reads using MiXCR and keeps one entry per CDR3 protein. In the table there are 500,000 to 750,000 distinct CDR3 sequences, 14% of which are singletons. Sequencing was performed on blood. These receptors were obtained from a woman under 30 with Graves' ophthalmopathy.

This clonotype was detected a few times. Written as DNA, the CDR3 is TGTGCCAGCACTCAACTGGGACTAGCCGCATACGAGCAGTACTTC. It yields the protein CASTQLGLAAYEQYF. This chain links TRBV6-1 with TRBJ2-7; 9 nucleotides align to TRBD2. This CDR3 has 15 amino acids. Germline lookup yields CDR1 MNHNS and CDR2 SASEGT. Germline trimming cut 7 bases from V and 4 bases from J; bases unmatched to any gene: 11.

This clonotype was seen many times. CDR3 in amino acids: CASSRTGQGSYEQYF. The CDR3 DNA sequence: TGTGCCAGCAGTCGGACAGGACAGGGTTCCTACGAGCAGTACTTC. The chain joins TRBV28 to TRBJ2-7; 8 bases are a match to TRBD1. Losses at the gene ends were 5 bases for V and 1 base for J; bases not matched to a gene: 7. The CDR3 is made up of 15 amino acids. Germline CDR1 is MDHEN and CDR2 is SYDVKM.

This clonotype was detected only a few times. The J gene is TRBJ2-1, the V gene TRBV2; 9 nucleotides match TRBD2. Trimming at V came to 7 bases and at J to 0 bases, leaving 7 bases not matched to a gene. The CDR3 is 16 residues long. From germline, CDR1 is SNHLY and CDR2 FYNNEI. The CDR3: CASTGARGGSYNEQFF. CDR3 sequence (DNA): TGTGCCAGCACTGGGGCGCGGGGGGGCTCCTACAATGAGCAGTTCTTC.

This clonotype turned up a few times. This chain uses TRBV11-3 with TRBJ1-4; D unclear. Trimming cost V 5 bases and J 7 bases, with 20 bases left between them. This CDR3 is built from 16 residues. Per the germline V gene, CDR1 is SGHNT and CDR2 is YENEEA. The DNA for the CDR3 is TGTGCCAGCAGCGATCCAACGGGCGCCGGCGGTGAAAAACTGTTTTTT. Protein product: CASSDPTGAGGEKLFF.

V and J are TRBV4-2 and TRBJ1-1; 9 bases are shared with TRBD1. CDR1 and CDR2 from the germline V gene are LGHNA and YNFKEQ. The length of the CDR3 is 16 residues. Trimming removed 3 bases from V and 0 bases from J; junction bases left unmatched: 5. This CDR3 reads CASSQTGGNMNTEAFF. The CDR3 nucleotides are TGTGCCAGCAGCCAGACAGGGGGGAACATGAACACTGAAGCTTTCTTT.

In its sample, this clonotype was seen many times. The chain employs TRBV20-1 and TRBJ2-7; 8 bases map to TRBD2. After removal of 3 bases from V and 0 bases from J, the junction contained 7 bases not matched to a gene. Per the germline V gene, CDR1 is DFQATT and CDR2 is SNEGSKA (reference sequence). The CDR3 is 15 residues long. The CDR3 DNA sequence: TGCAGTGCTAGGTCACTAGCGGATTCCTCCTACGAGCAGTACTTC. It specifies CSARSLADSSYEQYF.

The chain has TRBV19 and TRBJ2-1; 9 bases map to TRBD2. V lost 5 bases to trimming and J lost 3 bases; unmatched junction nucleotides: 5. The CDR3 is 15 amino acids. Germline CDR1 LNHDA, CDR2 SQIVND (reference sequence). DNA for the CDR3: TGTGCCAGTAGTGCCGGGACTAGCCTCTACAATGAGCAGTTCTTC. Encoded protein: CASSAGTSLYNEQFF.